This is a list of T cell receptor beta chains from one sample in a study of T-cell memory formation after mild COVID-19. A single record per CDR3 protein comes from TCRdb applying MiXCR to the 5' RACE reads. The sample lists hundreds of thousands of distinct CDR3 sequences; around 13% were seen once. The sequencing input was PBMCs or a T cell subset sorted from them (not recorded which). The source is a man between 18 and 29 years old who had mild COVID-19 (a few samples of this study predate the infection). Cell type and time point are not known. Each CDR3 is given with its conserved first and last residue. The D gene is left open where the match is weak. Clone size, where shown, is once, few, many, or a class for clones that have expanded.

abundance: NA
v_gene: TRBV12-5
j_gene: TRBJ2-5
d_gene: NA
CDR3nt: TGTGCTAGTGCCCCAAGTCGGAAAGAGACCCAGTACTTC
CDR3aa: CASAPSRKETQYF

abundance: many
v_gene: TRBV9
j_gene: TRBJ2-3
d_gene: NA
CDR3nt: TGTGCCAGCAGCTCCCGATCGGGGGCCGAGTACCCCCCAGATACGCAGTATTTT
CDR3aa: CASSSRSGAEYPPDTQYF

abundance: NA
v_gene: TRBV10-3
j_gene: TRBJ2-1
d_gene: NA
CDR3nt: TGTGCCATCATTTGGAGGGGACCTCAGGATGAGCAGTTCTTC
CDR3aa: CAIIWRGPQDEQFF

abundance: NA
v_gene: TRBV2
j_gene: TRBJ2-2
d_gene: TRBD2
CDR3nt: TGTGCCAGCAGTGCGGTAGCGGGGGCCACCGGGGAGCTGTTTTTT
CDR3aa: CASSAVAGATGELFF

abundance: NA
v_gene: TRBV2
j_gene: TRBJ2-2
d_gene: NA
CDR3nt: TGTGCCAGCAGTGAGGGGATCGCCGGGGAGCTGTTTTTT
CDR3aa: CASSEGIAGELFF

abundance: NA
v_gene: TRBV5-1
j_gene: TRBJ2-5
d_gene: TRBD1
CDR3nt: TGCGCCAGCAGGGGACAGGGGGCCCAAGAGACCCAGTACTTC
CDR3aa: CASRGQGAQETQYF

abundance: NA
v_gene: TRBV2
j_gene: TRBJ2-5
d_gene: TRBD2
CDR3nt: TGTGCCAGCACCCGACTAGCGGGGGCCCAAGAGACCCAGTACTTC
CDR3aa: CASTRLAGAQETQYF

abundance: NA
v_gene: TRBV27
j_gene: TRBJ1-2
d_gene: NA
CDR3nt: TGTGCCAGCAGTCTGGGGGTCAGGGGACCGTATGGCTACACCTTC
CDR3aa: CASSLGVRGPYGYTF

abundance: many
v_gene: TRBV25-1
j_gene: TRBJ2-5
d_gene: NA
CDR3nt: TGTGCCAGCAGTGAATACAACTACCGAGGGGAGACCCAGTACTTC
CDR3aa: CASSEYNYRGETQYF

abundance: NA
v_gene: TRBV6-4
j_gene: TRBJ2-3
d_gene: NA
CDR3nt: TGTGCCAGCAACCCGGTGGGAGGTTCTCCCACAGATACGCAGTATTTT
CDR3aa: CASNPVGGSPTDTQYF

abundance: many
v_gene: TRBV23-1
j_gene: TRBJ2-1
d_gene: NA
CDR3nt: TGCGCCAGCAGTCAATCTCCCGGATACAATGAGCAGTTCTTC
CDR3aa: CASSQSPGYNEQFF

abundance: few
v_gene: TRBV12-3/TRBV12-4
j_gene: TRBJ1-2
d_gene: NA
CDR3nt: TGTGCCAGCAGGGCAGGGGAATCGGATGGCTACACCTTC
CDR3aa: CASRAGESDGYTF

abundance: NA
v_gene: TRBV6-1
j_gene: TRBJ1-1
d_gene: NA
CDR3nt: TGTGCCAGCAGTGATCAGGGAGGAAAGACTGAAGCTTTCTTT
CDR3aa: CASSDQGGKTEAFF

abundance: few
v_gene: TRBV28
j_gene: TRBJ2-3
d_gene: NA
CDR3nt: TGTGCCAGCAGTTGGGCCCCAGCGAAACCTAGCACAGATACGCAGTATTTT
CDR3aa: CASSWAPAKPSTDTQYF

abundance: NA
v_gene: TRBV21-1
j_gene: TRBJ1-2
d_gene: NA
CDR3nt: TGTGCCAGCAGCAACGATGGCTACACCTTC
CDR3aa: CASSNDGYTF

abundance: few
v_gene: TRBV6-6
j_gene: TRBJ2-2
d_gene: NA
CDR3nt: TGTGCCAGCAGTCCGGAGCCTCATCCCGGGGAGCTGTTTTTT
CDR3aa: CASSPEPHPGELFF

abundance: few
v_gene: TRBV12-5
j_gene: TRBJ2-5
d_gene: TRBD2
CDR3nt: TGTGCTAGTGGTTTGTGGCTAGCGGGGAGAGGGACCCAGTACTTC
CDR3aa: CASGLWLAGRGTQYF

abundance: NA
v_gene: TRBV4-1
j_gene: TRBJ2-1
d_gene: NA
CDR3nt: TGCGCCAGCAGCCATTTCGTCACCCCGAAAAATGAGCAGTTCTTC
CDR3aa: CASSHFVTPKNEQFF

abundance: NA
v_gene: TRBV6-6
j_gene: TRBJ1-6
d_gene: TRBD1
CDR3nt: TGTGCCAGCAGCCTTCCTTCCGGGACAGGGAATTCACACCTCCACTTT
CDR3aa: CASSLPSGTGNSHLHF

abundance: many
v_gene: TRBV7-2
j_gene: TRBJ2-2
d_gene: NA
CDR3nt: TGTGCCAGCAGACCACAGGGTACCGGGGAGCTGTTTTTT
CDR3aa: CASRPQGTGELFF